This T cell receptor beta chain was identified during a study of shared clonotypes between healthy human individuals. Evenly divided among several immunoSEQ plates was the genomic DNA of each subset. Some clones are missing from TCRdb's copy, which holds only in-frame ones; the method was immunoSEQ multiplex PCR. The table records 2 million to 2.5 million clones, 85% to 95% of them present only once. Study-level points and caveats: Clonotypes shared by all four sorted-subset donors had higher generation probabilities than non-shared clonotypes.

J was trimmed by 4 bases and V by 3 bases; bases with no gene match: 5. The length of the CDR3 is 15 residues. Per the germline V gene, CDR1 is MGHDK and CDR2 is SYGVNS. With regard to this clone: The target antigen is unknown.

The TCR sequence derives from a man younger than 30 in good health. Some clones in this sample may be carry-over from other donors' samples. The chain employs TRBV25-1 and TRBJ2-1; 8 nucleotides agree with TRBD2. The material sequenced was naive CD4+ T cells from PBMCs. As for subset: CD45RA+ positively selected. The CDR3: CASSDLGRGYNEQFF. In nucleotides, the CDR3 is TGTGCCAGCAGTGACCTCGGGAGGGGATACAATGAGCAGTTCTTC.